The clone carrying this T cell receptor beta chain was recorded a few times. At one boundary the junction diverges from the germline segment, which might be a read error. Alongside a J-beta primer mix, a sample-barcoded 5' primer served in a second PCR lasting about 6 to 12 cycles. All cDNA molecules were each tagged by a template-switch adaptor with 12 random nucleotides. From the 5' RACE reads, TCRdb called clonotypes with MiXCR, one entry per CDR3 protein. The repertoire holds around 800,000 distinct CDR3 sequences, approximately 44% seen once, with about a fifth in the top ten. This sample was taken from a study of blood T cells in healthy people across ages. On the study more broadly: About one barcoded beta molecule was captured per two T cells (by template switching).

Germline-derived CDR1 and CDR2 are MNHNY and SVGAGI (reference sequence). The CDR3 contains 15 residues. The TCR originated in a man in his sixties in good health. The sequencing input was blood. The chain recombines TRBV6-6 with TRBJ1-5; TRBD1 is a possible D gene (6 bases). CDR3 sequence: CASNYEGGLGQPQHF. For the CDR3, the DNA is TGTGCCAGCAATTACGAAGGGGGGTTAGGTCAGCCCCAGCATTTT.